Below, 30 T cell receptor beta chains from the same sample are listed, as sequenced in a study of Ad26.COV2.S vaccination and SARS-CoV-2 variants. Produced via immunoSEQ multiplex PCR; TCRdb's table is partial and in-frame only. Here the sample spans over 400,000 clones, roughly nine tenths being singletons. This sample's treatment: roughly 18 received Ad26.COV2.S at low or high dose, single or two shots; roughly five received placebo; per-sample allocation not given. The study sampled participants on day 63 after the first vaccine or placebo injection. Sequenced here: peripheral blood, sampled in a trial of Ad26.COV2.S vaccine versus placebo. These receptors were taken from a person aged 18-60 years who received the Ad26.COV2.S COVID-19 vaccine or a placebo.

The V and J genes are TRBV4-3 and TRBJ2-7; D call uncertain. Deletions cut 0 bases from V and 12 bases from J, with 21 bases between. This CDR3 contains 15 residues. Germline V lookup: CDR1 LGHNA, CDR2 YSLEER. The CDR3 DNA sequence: TGCGCCAGCAGCCAAGATGGTTGGACCCCTTTAGAACGGTACTTC. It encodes CASSQDGWTPLERYF.

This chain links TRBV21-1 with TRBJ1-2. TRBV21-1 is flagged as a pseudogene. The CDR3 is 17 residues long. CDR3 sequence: CASSKGVGYSANYGYTF. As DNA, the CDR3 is TGTGCCAGCAGCAAAGGCGTAGGGTATAGTGCTAACTATGGCTACACCTTC.

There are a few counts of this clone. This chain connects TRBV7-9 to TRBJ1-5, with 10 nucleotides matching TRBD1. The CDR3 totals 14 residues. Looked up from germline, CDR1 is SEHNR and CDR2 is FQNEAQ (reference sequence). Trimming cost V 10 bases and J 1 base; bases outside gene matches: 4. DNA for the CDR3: TGTGCCATCCAGACAGGGGGCAGCAATCAGCCCCAGCATTTT. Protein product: CAIQTGGSNQPQHF.

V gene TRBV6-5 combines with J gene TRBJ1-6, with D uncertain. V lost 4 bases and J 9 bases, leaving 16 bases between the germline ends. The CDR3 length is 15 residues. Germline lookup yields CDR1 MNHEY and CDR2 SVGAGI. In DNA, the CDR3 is TGTGCCAGCAGTTCCGACCCGGAGGTCAGTTCACCCCTCCACTTT. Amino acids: CASSSDPEVSSPLHF.

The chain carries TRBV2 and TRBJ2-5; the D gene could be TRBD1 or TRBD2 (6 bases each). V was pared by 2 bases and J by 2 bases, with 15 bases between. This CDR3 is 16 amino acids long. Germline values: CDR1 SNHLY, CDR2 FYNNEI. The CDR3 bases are TGTGCCAGCAGTGAAAGGGGGGAGGCCTTACAAGAGACCCAGTACTTC. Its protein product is CASSERGEALQETQYF.

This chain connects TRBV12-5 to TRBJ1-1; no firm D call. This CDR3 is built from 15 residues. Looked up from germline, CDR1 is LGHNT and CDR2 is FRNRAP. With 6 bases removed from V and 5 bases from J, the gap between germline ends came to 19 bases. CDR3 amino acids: CASGARRRGITEAFF. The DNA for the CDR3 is TGTGCTAGTGGGGCCCGTAGACGGGGAATTACTGAAGCTTTCTTT.

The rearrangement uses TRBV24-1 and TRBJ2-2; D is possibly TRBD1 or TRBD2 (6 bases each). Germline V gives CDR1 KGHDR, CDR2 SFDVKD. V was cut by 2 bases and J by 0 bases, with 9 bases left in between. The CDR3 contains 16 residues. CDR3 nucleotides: TGTGCCACCAGTGATTGGGGGGCCCCGAACACCGGGGAGCTGTTTTTT. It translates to CATSDWGAPNTGELFF.

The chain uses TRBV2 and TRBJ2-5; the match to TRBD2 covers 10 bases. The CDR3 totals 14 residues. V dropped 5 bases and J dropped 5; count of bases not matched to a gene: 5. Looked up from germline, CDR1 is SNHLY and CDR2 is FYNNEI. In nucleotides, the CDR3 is TGTGCCAGCAGTTCGAGCGGGAGGGTTGAGACCCAGTACTTC. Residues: CASSSSGRVETQYF. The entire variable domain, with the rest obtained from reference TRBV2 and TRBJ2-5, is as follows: EPEVTQTPSHQVTQMGQEVILRCVPISNHLYFYWYRQILGQKVEFLVSFYNNEISEKSEIFDDQFSVERPDGSNFTLKIRSTKLEDSAMYFCASSSSGRVETQYFGPGTRLLVL.

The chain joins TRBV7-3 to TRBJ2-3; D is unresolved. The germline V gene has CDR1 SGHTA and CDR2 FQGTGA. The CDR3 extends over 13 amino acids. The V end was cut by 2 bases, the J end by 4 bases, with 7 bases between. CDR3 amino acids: CASSLWDPDTQYF. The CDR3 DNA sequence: TGTGCCAGCAGCTTATGGGATCCAGATACGCAGTATTTT. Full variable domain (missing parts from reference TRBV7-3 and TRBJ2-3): GAGVSQTPSNKVTEKGKYVELRCDPISGHTALYWYRQSLGQGPEFLIYFQGTGAADDSGLPNDRFFAVRPEGSVSTLKIQRTERGDSAVYLCASSLWDPDTQYFGPGTRLTVL.

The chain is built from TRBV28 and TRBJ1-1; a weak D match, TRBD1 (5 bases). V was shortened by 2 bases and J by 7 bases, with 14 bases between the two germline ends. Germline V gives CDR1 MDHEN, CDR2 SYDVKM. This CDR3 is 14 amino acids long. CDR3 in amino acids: CASSLPRQYLEAFF. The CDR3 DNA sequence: TGTGCCAGCAGTTTACCTCGACAGTATCTTGAAGCTTTCTTT.

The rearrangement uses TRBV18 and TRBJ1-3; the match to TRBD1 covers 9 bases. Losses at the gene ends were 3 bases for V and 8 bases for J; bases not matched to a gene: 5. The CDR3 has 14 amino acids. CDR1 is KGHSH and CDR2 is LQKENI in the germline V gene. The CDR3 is CASSPETGGDTIYF. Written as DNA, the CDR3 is TGTGCCAGCTCACCGGAGACAGGGGGGGACACCATATATTTT. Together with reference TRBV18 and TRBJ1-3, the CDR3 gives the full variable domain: NAGVMQNPRHLVRRRGQEARLRCSPMKGHSHVYWYRQLPEEGLKFMVYLQKENIIDESGMPKERFSAEFPKEGPSILRIQQVVRGDSAAYFCASSPETGGDTIYFGEGSWLTVV.

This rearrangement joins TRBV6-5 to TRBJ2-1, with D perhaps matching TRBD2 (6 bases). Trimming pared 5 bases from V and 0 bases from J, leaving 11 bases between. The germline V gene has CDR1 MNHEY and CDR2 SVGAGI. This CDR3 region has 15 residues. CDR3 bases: TGTGCCAGCAGTATTAGCGGAATCTCCTACAATGAGCAGTTCTTC. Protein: CASSISGISYNEQFF.

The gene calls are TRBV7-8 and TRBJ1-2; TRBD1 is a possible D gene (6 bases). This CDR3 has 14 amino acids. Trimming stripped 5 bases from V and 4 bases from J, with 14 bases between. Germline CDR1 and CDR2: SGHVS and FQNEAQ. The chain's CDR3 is CASSLYREGYGYTF. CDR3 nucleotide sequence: TGTGCCAGCAGCCTCTACAGGGAGGGCTATGGCTACACCTTC.

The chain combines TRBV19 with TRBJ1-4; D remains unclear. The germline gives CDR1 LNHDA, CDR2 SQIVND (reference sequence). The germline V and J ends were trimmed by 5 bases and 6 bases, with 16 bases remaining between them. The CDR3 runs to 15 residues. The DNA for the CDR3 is TGTGCCAGTAGTCCGCCCCCCTTCTTCTATGAAAAACTGTTTTTT. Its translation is CASSPPPFFYEKLFF.

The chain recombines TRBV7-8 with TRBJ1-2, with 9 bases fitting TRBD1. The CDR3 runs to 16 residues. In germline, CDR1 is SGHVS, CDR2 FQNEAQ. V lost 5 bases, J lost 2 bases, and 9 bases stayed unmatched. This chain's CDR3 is CASSPGTGFLNYGYTF. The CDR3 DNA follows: TGTGCCAGCAGCCCGGGGACAGGGTTTCTGAACTATGGCTACACCTTC.

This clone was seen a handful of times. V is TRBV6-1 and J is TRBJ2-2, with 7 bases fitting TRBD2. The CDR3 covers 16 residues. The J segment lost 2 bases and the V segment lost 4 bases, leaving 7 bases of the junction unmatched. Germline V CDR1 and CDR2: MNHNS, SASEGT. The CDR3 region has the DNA TGTGCCAGCAGTGGGGAGGGACTAATAAACACCGGGGAGCTGTTTTTT. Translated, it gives CASSGEGLINTGELFF.

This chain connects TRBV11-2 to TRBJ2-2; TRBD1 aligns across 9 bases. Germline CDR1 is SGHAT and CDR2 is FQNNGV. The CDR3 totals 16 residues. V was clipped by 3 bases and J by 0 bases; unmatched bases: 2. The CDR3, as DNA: TGTGCCAGCAGCTTCTACAGGGGGCCGAACACCGGGGAGCTGTTTTTT. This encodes CASSFYRGPNTGELFF. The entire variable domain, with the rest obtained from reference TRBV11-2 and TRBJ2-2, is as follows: EAGVAQSPRYKIIEKRQSVAFWCNPISGHATLYWYQQILGQGPKLLIQFQNNGVVDDSQLPKDRFSAERLKGVDSTLKIQPAKLEDSAVYLCASSFYRGPNTGELFFGEGSRLTVL.

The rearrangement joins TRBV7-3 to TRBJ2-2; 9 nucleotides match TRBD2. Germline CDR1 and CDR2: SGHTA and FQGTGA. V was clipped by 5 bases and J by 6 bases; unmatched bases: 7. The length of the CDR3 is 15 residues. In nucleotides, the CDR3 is TGTGCCAGCAGCCCCCGATTAGCGGGGGCCGGGGAGCTGTTTTTT. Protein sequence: CASSPRLAGAGELFF.

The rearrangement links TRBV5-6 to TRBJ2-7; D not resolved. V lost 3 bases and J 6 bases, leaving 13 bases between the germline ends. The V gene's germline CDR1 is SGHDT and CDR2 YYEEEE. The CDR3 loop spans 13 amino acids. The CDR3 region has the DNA TGTGCCAGCAGCTCCTTAGGAAGTAGCGAGCAGTACTTC. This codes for CASSSLGSSEQYF.

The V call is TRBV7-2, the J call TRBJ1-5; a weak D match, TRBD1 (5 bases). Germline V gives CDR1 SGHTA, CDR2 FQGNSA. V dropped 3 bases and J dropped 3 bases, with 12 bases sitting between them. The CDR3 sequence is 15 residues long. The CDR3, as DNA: TGTGCCAGCAGCTTCTCAGGGTTGAACAATCAGCCCCAGCATTTT. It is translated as CASSFSGLNNQPQHF.

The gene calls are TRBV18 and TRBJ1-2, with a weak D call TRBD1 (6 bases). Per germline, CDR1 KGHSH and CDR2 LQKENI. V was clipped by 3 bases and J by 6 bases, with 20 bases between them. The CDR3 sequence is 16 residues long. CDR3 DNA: TGTGCCAGCTCACCCCGGGGGCGTCCGGGTTGGAATGGCTACACCTTC. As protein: CASSPRGRPGWNGYTF.

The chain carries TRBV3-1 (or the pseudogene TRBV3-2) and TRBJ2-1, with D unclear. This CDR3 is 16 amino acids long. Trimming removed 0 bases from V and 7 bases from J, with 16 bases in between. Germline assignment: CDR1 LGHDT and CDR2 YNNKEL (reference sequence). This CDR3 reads CASSQDLRFLWNEQFF. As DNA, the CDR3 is TGTGCCAGCAGCCAAGATTTGAGGTTCCTATGGAATGAGCAGTTCTTC.

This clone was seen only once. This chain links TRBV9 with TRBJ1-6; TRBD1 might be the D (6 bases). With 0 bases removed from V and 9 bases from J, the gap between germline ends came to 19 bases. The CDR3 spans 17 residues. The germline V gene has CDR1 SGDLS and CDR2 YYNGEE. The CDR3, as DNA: TGTGCCAGCAGCGTAGAGGGGGGCGCGGGTGGTTCTTCACCCCTCCACTTT. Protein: CASSVEGGAGGSSPLHF. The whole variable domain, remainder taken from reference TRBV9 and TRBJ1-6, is DSGVTQTPKHLITATGQRVTLRCSPRSGDLSVYWYQQSLDQGLQFLIQYYNGEERAKGNILERFSAQQFPDLHSELNLSSLELGDSALYFCASSVEGGAGGSSPLHFGNGTRLTVT.

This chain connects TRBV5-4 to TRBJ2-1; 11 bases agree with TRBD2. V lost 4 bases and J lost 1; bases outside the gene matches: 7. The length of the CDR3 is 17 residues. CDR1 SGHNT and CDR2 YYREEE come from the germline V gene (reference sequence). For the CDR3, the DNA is TGTGCCAGCAGCCCAGTAGCGGGAGGGACTTCCTACAATGAGCAGTTCTTC. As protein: CASSPVAGGTSYNEQFF.

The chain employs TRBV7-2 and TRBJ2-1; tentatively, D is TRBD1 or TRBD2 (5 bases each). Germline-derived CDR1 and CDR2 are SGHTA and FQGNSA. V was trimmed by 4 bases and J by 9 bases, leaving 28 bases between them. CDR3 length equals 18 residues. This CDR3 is CASSSFPHSGTVGAEQFF. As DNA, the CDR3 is TGTGCCAGCAGCTCTTTTCCCCACTCGGGGACCGTCGGTGCTGAGCAGTTCTTC.

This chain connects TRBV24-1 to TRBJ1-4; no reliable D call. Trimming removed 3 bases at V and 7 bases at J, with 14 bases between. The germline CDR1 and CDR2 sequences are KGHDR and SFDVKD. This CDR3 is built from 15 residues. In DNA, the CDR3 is TGTGCCACCAGTGATCCCGGGGTGGCGGGTGAAAAACTGTTTTTT. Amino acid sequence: CATSDPGVAGEKLFF.

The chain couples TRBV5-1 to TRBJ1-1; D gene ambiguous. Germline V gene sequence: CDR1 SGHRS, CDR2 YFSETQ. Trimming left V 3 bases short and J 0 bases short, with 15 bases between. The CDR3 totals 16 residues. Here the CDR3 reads CASSSTRALMNTEAFF. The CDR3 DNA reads TGCGCCAGCAGCTCAACACGGGCCCTCATGAACACTGAAGCTTTCTTT.

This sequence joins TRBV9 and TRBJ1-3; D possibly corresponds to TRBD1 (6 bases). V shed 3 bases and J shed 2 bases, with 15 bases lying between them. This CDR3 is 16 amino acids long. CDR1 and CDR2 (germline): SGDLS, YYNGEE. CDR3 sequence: CASSEGGGSTGNTIYF. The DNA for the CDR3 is TGTGCCAGCAGCGAGGGGGGAGGATCAACTGGAAACACCATATATTTT.

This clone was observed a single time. CDR3 nucleotide sequence: TGTGCCAGCTCACCCTGGGACGGGAACACTGAAGCTTTCTTT. This encodes CASSPWDGNTEAFF. The chain carries TRBV18 and TRBJ1-1, with D possibly TRBD1 on 5 matching bases. The CDR3 runs 14 residues. Trimming removed 3 bases from V and 1 base from J, with 9 bases in between. Germline V gene sequence: CDR1 KGHSH, CDR2 LQKENI. Full variable domain (rest looked up from reference TRBV18 and TRBJ1-1): NAGVMQNPRHLVRRRGQEARLRCSPMKGHSHVYWYRQLPEEGLKFMVYLQKENIIDESGMPKERFSAEFPKEGPSILRIQQVVRGDSAAYFCASSPWDGNTEAFFGQGTRLTVV.

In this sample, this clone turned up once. The CDR3 DNA sequence: TGTGCCAGCAGAAACTCAGGGGGCAATCAGCCCCAGCATTTT. Translation: CASRNSGGNQPQHF. The chain couples TRBV28 to TRBJ1-5, with D perhaps TRBD1 (6 bases). CDR3 length: 14 amino acids. Trimming cost V 6 bases and J 2 bases, with 11 bases left between them. CDR1 is MDHEN and CDR2 is SYDVKM in the germline V gene.